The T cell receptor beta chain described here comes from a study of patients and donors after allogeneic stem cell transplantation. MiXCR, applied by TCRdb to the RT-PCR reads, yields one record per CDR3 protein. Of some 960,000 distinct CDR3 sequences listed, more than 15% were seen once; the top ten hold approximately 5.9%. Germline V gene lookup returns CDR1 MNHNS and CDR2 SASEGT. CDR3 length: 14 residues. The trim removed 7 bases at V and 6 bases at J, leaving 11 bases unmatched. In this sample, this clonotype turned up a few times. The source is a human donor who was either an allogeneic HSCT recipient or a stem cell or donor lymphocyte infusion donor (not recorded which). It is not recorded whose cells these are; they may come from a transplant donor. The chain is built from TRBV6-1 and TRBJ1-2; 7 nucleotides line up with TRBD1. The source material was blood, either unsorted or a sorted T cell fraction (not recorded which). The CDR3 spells CASTPNRDSHGYTF. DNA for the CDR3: TGTGCCAGCACCCCTAACCGGGACAGCCATGGCTACACCTTC.